Sequencing of this T cell receptor beta chain was carried out in a study of T cells expressing NK-cell markers. Study details: The eight sequenced donors comprised seven who were HCMV-seropositive and one who was seronegative. General study results and limits: The dominant NKG2C+ clonotypes represented about 1.0-7.5% of CD8+ T cells in five or six donors.

Regarding this clonotype: Its antigen is still unknown.

UMI-tagged 5'RACE template switching yielded the TCR beta cDNA. TCRdb re-analyzed the 5' RACE reads; it lists each CDR3 protein once, without DNA. This table holds 400,000 to 550,000 distinct CDR3 sequences. Sequenced sample: blood T cells: a sorted CD56 or NKG2C T cell subset, CD4+ or CD8+ T cells, or bulk PBMC T cells (not recorded which). The source is a woman aged 18 to 75 in good health.

CDR3 protein: CSVRGNYGYTF. This chain joins TRBV29-1 and TRBJ1-2; TCRdb's assignment of TRBD1 cannot be checked, as there is no DNA. CDR1 is SQVTM and CDR2 is ANQGSEA in the germline V gene. The CDR3 spans 11 residues.